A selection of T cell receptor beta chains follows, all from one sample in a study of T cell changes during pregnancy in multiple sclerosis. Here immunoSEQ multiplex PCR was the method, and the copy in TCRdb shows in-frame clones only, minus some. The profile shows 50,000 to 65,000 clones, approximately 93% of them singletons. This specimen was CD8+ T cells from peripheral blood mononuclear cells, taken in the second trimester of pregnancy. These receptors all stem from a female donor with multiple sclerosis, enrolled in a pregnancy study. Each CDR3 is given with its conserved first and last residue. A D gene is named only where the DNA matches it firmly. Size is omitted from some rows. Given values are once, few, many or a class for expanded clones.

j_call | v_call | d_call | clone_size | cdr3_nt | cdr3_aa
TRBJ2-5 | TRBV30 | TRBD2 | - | TGTGCCTGGAGTCCCCCGGCTAGCGGGACCCAGTACTTC | CAWSPPASGTQYF
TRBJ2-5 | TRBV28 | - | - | TGTGCCAGCAGTTTAATAGCGTTTTTTGAGGAGACCCAGTACTTC | CASSLIAFFEETQYF
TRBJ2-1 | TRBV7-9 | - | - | TGTGCCAGCAGCGGAGGGCCCGTCTACAATGAGCAGTTCTTC | CASSGGPVYNEQFF
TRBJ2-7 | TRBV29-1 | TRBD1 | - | TGCAGCGTGCCGGGACAGCATAGAATCCCTATCTACGAGCAGTACTTC | CSVPGQHRIPIYEQYF
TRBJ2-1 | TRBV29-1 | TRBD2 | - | TGCAGCGTTGTGGGGACTAGCGGGAGGAACAATGAGCAGTTCTTC | CSVVGTSGRNNEQFF
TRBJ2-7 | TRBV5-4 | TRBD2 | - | TGTGCCAGCAGCTTGGTACGCGGGAGCGAGGAGCAGTACTTC | CASSLVRGSEEQYF
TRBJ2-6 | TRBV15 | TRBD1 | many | TGTGCCACCAGCGGCGACAGGGGCTCTGGGGCCAACGTCCTGACTTTC | CATSGDRGSGANVLTF
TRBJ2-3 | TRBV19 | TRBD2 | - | TGTGCCAGTAGTATAGGGTTCGTTAGCGGGAGGGCAACAGATACGCAGTATTTT | CASSIGFVSGRATDTQYF
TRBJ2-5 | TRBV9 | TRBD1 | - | TGTGCCAGCAGCGTAGCCGGGACAGGGCAAGAGACCCAGTACTTC | CASSVAGTGQETQYF
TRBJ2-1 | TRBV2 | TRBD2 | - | TGTGCCAGCAGTGAGGGACTAGCGGTCGACAATGAGCAGTTCTTC | CASSEGLAVDNEQFF
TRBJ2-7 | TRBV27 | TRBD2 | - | TGTGCCAGCCGCGGGACTAGCGGGAGTATCTACGAGCAGTACTTC | CASRGTSGSIYEQYF
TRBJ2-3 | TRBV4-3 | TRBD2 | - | TGCGCCAGCAGCCAAACCCTTCTAGGACTAGCCCCTTTAAGGGATACGCAGTATTTT | CASSQTLLGLAPLRDTQYF
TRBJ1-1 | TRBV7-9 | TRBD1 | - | TGTGCCAGCAGCGCCGACAGGGGGCTTACTGAAGCTTTCTTT | CASSADRGLTEAFF
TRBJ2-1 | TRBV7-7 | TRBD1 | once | TGTGCCAGTTCCTCCGGACAGGGAGGCGATGAGCAGTTCTTC | CASSSGQGGDEQFF
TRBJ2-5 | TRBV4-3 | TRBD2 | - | TGCGCCAGCAGCCTCTCTGCAACGGGACTAGCGGAAGAGACCCAGTACTTC | CASSLSATGLAEETQYF
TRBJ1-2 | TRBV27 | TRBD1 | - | TGTGCCAGCAGTTTATCGAAGGGGGCTGGCGATGGCTACACCTTC | CASSLSKGAGDGYTF
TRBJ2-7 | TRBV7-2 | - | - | TGTGCCAGCAGCTTAACTCGATGGGGGCGCGAGCAGTACTTC | CASSLTRWGREQYF
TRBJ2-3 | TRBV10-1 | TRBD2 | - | TGCGCCAGCAGTGAACCACCTCCTACTAGCGAGGTAGATACGCAGTATTTT | CASSEPPPTSEVDTQYF
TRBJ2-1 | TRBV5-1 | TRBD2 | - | TGCGCCAGCAGCTTGGGCACTAGCGGCTACAATGAGCAGTTCTTC | CASSLGTSGYNEQFF
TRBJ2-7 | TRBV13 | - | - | TGTGCCAGCAGCCCATTGGGGCCTTACGAGCAGTACTTC | CASSPLGPYEQYF
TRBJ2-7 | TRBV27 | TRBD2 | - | TGTGCCAGCAGTCAGGGACTAGCGGGATACGAGCAGTACTTC | CASSQGLAGYEQYF
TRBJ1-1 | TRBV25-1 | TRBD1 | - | TGTGCCAGCAGTGAATGGCCACAGGGGATGAACACTGAAGCTTTCTTT | CASSEWPQGMNTEAFF
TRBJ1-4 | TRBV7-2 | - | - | TGTGCCAGCAGCCAAAACAGGGAAAAACTGTTTTTT | CASSQNREKLFF
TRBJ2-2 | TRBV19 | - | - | TGTGCCAGTACGAACAGGCCTATGAGCGGGGAGCTGTTTTTT | CASTNRPMSGELFF
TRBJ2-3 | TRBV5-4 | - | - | TGTGCCAGCAGCTTGGGGCGGATTGGCACAGATACGCAGTATTTT | CASSLGRIGTDTQYF
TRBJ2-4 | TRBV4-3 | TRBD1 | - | TGCGCCAGCAGCCAAGATACCCAGGGGGCGTCGGGCATTCAGTACTTC | CASSQDTQGASGIQYF
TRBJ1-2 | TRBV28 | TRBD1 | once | TGTGCCAGCAGTCTGGGACAGAACTATGGCTACACCTTC | CASSLGQNYGYTF